The TCR beta chain under discussion was sequenced for a study of shared clonotypes between healthy human individuals. Across the whole study: Each donor contributed plates that comprised three CD4 naive, three CD4 memory, two CD8 naive and one CD8 memory.

Selected positively for CCR7 and CD45RO-negative, naive CD8 cells excluded terminally differentiated effector memory CD45RA+ cells. Data came from immunoSEQ multiplex PCR; TCRdb stores just in-frame clones and leaves some out. In the table there are around 700,000 clones, 92% of which are singletons. The germline V and J ends were trimmed by 3 bases and 6 bases, with 14 bases remaining between them. Germline V lookup: CDR1 LNHDA, CDR2 SQIVND (reference sequence). The CDR3 is made up of 14 amino acids. The sample taken for sequencing was naive CD8+ T cells sorted from blood. The V gene is TRBV19, the J gene TRBJ1-2; weak D call: TRBD1 (5 bases). The origin of this receptor is a young man in good health. The CDR3 protein is CASSMQQGFDGYTF. The CDR3 DNA is TGTGCCAGTAGTATGCAGCAGGGTTTCGATGGCTACACCTTC.